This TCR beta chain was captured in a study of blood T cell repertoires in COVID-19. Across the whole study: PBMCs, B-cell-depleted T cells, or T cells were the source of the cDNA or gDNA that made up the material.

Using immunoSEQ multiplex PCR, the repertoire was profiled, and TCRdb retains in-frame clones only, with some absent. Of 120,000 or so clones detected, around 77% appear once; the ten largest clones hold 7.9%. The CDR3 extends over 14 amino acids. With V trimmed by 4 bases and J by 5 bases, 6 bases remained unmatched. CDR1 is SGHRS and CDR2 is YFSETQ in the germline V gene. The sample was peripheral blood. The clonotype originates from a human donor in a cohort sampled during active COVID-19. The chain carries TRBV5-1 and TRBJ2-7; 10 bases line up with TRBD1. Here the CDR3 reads CASSIGQGGDEQYF. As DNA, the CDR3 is TGCGCCAGCAGCATAGGACAGGGGGGCGACGAGCAGTACTTC. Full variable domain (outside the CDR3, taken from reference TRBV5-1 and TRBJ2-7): KAGVTQTPRYLIKTRGQQVTLSCSPISGHRSVSWYQQTPGQGLQFLFEYFSETQRNKGNFPGRFSGRQFSNSRSEMNVSTLELGDSALYLCASSIGQGGDEQYFGPGTRLTVT.